These 27 T cell receptor beta chains originate from one sample sequenced in a study of Ad26.COV2.S vaccination and SARS-CoV-2 variants. Generated by immunoSEQ multiplex PCR, the TCRdb table keeps only in-frame clones and is missing some. This sample yields some 250,000 clones, of which over 75% are seen a single time; roughly 10% belongs to the top ten. Treatment: approximately 18 received Ad26.COV2.S at low or high dose, single or two shots; roughly five received placebo; per-sample allocation not given. All samples were drawn on day 63, counting from the first vaccine or placebo injection. The specimen comprised peripheral blood, sampled in a trial of Ad26.COV2.S vaccine versus placebo. The receptors originated from a person between 18 and 59 years old who received the Ad26.COV2.S COVID-19 vaccine or a placebo.

The chain links TRBV13 to TRBJ2-7, with D uncertain. Per the germline V gene, CDR1 is PRHDT and CDR2 is FYEKMQ (reference sequence). V gave up 7 bases and J gave up 3 bases, with 13 bases separating them. The CDR3 is made up of 13 amino acids. CDR3 amino acids: CASISSQNYEQYF. In nucleotides, the CDR3 is TGTGCCAGCATCTCCTCTCAGAACTACGAGCAGTACTTC.

The chain is built from TRBV5-1 and TRBJ2-7, with TRBD1 matching over 7 bases. The CDR3 has 15 residues. Germline lookup yields CDR1 SGHRS and CDR2 YFSETQ. The J segment lost 5 bases and the V segment lost 5 bases, leaving 13 bases of the junction unmatched. The CDR3 protein is CASRRGQSGGDEQYF. For the CDR3, the DNA is TGCGCCAGCAGAAGGGGACAGTCGGGTGGCGACGAGCAGTACTTC.

V usage is TRBV6-2 or TRBV6-3 and J usage is TRBJ2-7; a weak D match, TRBD2 (6 bases). Trimming removed 6 bases at V and 7 bases at J, with 25 bases between. Germline assignment: CDR1 MNHEY and CDR2 SVGEGT. This CDR3 spans 16 amino acids. CDR3 region: CASSPRDLQEPREQYF. CDR3 in DNA: TGTGCCAGCAGCCCAAGGGACTTGCAAGAACCTAGGGAGCAGTACTTC.

V is TRBV9 and J is TRBJ1-4, with a tentative D call TRBD1 (5 bases). Germline V gives CDR1 SGDLS, CDR2 YYNGEE. The CDR3 loop spans 13 amino acids. The germline V and J ends were trimmed by 4 bases and 8 bases, with 12 bases remaining between them. The chain's CDR3 is CASSPRTNEKLFF. Written as DNA, the CDR3 is TGTGCCAGCAGCCCCAGGACAAACGAAAAACTGTTTTTT.

The chain recombines TRBV9 with TRBJ1-6, with a weak D call TRBD1 (5 bases). Germline V gives CDR1 SGDLS, CDR2 YYNGEE. V was pared by 3 bases and J by 7 bases, with 11 bases between. CDR3 length: 14 amino acids. CDR3 nucleotide sequence: TGTGCCAGCAGCGCAGACCCAGGGAATTCACCCCTCCACTTT. Protein sequence: CASSADPGNSPLHF.

The chain uses TRBV5-1 and TRBJ2-1; 9 bases match TRBD2. In germline, CDR1 is SGHRS, CDR2 YFSETQ. CDR3 size: 15 residues. V lost 0 bases and J lost 3; bases outside the gene matches: 1. The CDR3, as DNA: TGCGCCAGCAGCTTGGTACTAGCGGGCTACAATGAGCAGTTCTTC. Encoded protein: CASSLVLAGYNEQFF. The full variable domain, its missing parts supplied by reference TRBV5-1 and TRBJ2-1, is KAGVTQTPRYLIKTRGQQVTLSCSPISGHRSVSWYQQTPGQGLQFLFEYFSETQRNKGNFPGRFSGRQFSNSRSEMNVSTLELGDSALYLCASSLVLAGYNEQFFGPGTRLTVL.

The V gene is TRBV14, the J gene TRBJ1-1; D not certain. Germline V gene sequence: CDR1 SGHDN, CDR2 FVKESK. The CDR3 has 14 amino acids. Trimming left V 1 base short and J 2 bases short, with 8 bases between. The CDR3 spells CASSQAAANTEAFF. As DNA, the CDR3 is TGTGCCAGCAGCCAAGCCGCAGCTAACACTGAAGCTTTCTTT.

The chain uses TRBV18 and TRBJ2-5; no firm D call. V lost 8 bases and J 5 bases, leaving 15 bases between the germline ends. The CDR3 runs to 13 residues. The V gene's germline CDR1 is KGHSH and CDR2 LQKENI. This CDR3 is CASTHLPRETQYF. The CDR3 DNA reads as TGTGCCAGCACCCACCTCCCACGCGAGACCCAGTACTTC.

The rearrangement joins TRBV11-1 to TRBJ1-1; 8 bases fit TRBD1. V was pared by 7 bases and J by 4 bases, with 5 bases of the junction left unmatched. The CDR3 contains 13 residues. Per the germline V gene, CDR1 is SGHAT and CDR2 is FQDESV (reference sequence). The CDR3 bases are TGTGCCAGCACCCTACAGGGGGGCACTGAAGCTTTCTTT. It codes for CASTLQGGTEAFF.

This sequence joins TRBV5-4 and TRBJ2-7; TRBD2 matches at 7 bases. Germline CDR1 and CDR2: SGHNT and YYREEE (reference sequence). This CDR3 has 12 amino acids. DNA for the CDR3: TGTGCAATGGGGAGGGAGTCCTACGAGCAGTACTTC. Protein product: CAMGRESYEQYF.

The chain recombines TRBV6-7 with TRBJ2-7; no firm D call. TRBV6-7 is noted as an ORF with a role that remains uncertain. The CDR3 extends over 11 amino acids. Trimming removed 4 bases at V and 3 bases at J, with 4 bases between. As DNA, the CDR3 is TGTGCCAGCAGTTGCAACTACGAGCAGTACTTC. Translated: CASSCNYEQYF.

With respect to this clone: This sample includes further DNA sequences coding for the same CDR3. The rearrangement links TRBV27 to TRBJ1-1; D perhaps matches TRBD1 (5 bases). CDR1 MNHEY and CDR2 SMNVEV come from the germline V gene (reference sequence). This CDR3 region has 13 residues. Deletions cut 2 bases from V and 5 bases from J, with 9 bases between. In DNA, the CDR3 is TGTGCCAGCAGTTTACAGGGTGGTACTGAAGCTTTCTTT. Amino acids: CASSLQGGTEAFF.

V and J are TRBV30 and TRBJ1-4; no definite D call. Germline CDR1 is GTSNPN and CDR2 is SVGIG (reference sequence). The V end was cut by 0 bases, the J end by 5 bases, with 7 bases between. This CDR3 is 13 amino acids long. The CDR3 sequence is CAWSVRQNEKLFF. CDR3 sequence (DNA): TGTGCCTGGAGTGTACGGCAGAATGAAAAACTGTTTTTT. The full variable domain, in which reference TRBV30 and TRBJ1-4 provide the parts outside the CDR3, is SQTIHQWPATLVQPVGSPLSLECTVEGTSNPNLYWYRQAAGRGLQLLFYSVGIGQISSEVPQNLSASRPQDRQFILSSKKLLLSDSGFYLCAWSVRQNEKLFFGSGTQLSVL.

CDR3 nucleotides: TGTGCCAGCAGCACTCCCGAGGCCACTGAAGCTTTCTTT. This codes for CASSTPEATEAFF. The chain is built from TRBV5-4 and TRBJ1-1; D is unclear. CDR1 is SGHNT and CDR2 is YYREEE in the germline V gene (reference sequence). Trimming removed 4 bases at V and 4 bases at J, with 11 bases between. This CDR3 has 13 residues.

This chain uses TRBV28 with TRBJ1-2, with D tentatively TRBD1 (5 bases). Germline assignment: CDR1 MDHEN and CDR2 SYDVKM. Trimming took off 8 bases at V and 4 bases at J, with 20 bases between the two ends. The CDR3 totals 15 residues. The CDR3 coding sequence is TGTGCCAGCCTCCCGGGACCCCGAGGGAGCTATGGCTACACCTTC. It encodes CASLPGPRGSYGYTF.

The rearrangement joins TRBV3-1 (or the pseudogene TRBV3-2) to TRBJ2-6, with unresolved D. This CDR3 contains 18 residues. With 4 bases removed from V and 1 base from J, the gap between germline ends came to 17 bases. Per the germline V gene, CDR1 is LGHDT and CDR2 is YNNKEL (reference sequence). The CDR3 sequence: CASSLPPLGVSGANVLTF. In nucleotides, the CDR3 is TGTGCCAGCAGCCTCCCACCCCTTGGGGTGTCTGGGGCCAACGTCCTGACTTTC.

The chain recombines TRBV19 with TRBJ1-2; D not resolved. Trimming left V 6 bases short and J 2 bases short, with 10 bases between. The germline CDR1 and CDR2 sequences are LNHDA and SQIVND (reference sequence). The CDR3 has 13 amino acids. In DNA form, the CDR3 reads TGTGCCAGTAGCTTTTCCGAGAACTATGGCTACACCTTC. Protein product: CASSFSENYGYTF.

The chain joins TRBV9 to TRBJ2-3, with TRBD2 matching 9 bases. CDR1 and CDR2 (germline): SGDLS, YYNGEE. Trimming took 3 bases from V and 2 from J; bases not matched to a gene: 7. The CDR3 sequence is 16 residues long. DNA for the CDR3: TGTGCCAGCAGCGGAAGAGCGGGGGGCTCCACAGATACGCAGTATTTT. This codes for CASSGRAGGSTDTQYF. Filled out from reference TRBV9 and TRBJ2-3, the complete variable domain reads DSGVTQTPKHLITATGQRVTLRCSPRSGDLSVYWYQQSLDQGLQFLIQYYNGEERAKGNILERFSAQQFPDLHSELNLSSLELGDSALYFCASSGRAGGSTDTQYFGPGTRLTVL.

The J gene is TRBJ2-1, the V gene TRBV20-1, with D possibly being TRBD1 (6 bases). V lost 3 bases, J lost 5 bases, and 14 bases lay in between. CDR3 length equals 14 residues. Germline loops: CDR1 DFQATT, CDR2 SNEGSKA (reference sequence). The CDR3 sequence: CSASHLTGNNEQFF. CDR3 DNA: TGCAGTGCTAGTCATTTAACAGGGAACAATGAGCAGTTCTTC.

The chain is built from TRBV3-1 (or the pseudogene TRBV3-2) and TRBJ2-3; the D gene is possibly TRBD2 (5 bases). Germline V gene data show CDR1 as LGHDT and CDR2 as YNNKEL (reference sequence). The length of the CDR3 is 16 residues. Between the trimmed V and J ends, which lost 4 bases and 4 bases, there was a span of 18 bases. CDR3 residues: CASSRNRFEGADTQYF. The CDR3, as DNA: TGTGCCAGCAGCCGCAATCGTTTCGAGGGTGCAGATACGCAGTATTTT.

This clone was recorded once. This sequence joins TRBV6-2 or TRBV6-3 and TRBJ1-2; 8 nucleotides agree with TRBD1. V lost 4 bases, J lost 2 bases, and 6 bases stayed unmatched. The germline V gene encodes CDR1 MNHEY and CDR2 SVGEGT. The CDR3 contains 15 residues. The CDR3 sequence is CASSLDRVGNYGYTF. CDR3 sequence (DNA): TGTGCCAGCAGTTTGGACAGGGTTGGGAACTATGGCTACACCTTC.

This sequence joins TRBV7-2 and TRBJ1-3; the match to TRBD1 covers 9 bases. CDR1 is SGHTA and CDR2 is FQGNSA in the germline V gene. V trimming: 6 bases; J trimming: 0 bases; junction bases outside the gene matches: 9. This CDR3 contains 17 residues. DNA of the CDR3: TGTGCCAGCAGACGTCCGGGACAGGGTGGCTCTGGAAACACCATATATTTT. It specifies CASRRPGQGGSGNTIYF. The whole variable domain, remainder taken from reference TRBV7-2 and TRBJ1-3, is GAGVSQSPSNKVTEKGKDVELRCDPISGHTALYWYRQSLGQGLEFLIYFQGNSAPDKSGLPSDRFSAERTGGSVSTLTIQRTQQEDSAVYLCASRRPGQGGSGNTIYFGEGSWLTVV.

The chain recombines TRBV7-9 with TRBJ1-5; D not resolved. V dropped 5 bases and J dropped 6 bases, with 17 bases sitting between them. The length of the CDR3 is 15 residues. CDR1 and CDR2 (germline): SEHNR, FQNEAQ (reference sequence). The CDR3 loop reads CASSAGSSPIQPQHF. For the CDR3, the DNA is TGTGCCAGCAGCGCCGGGTCCAGCCCTATTCAGCCCCAGCATTTT.

V and J are TRBV6-5 and TRBJ1-6, with 10 positions matching TRBD1. The CDR3 sequence is 14 residues long. V dropped 6 bases and J dropped 7; count of bases not matched to a gene: 3. Germline V gene sequence: CDR1 MNHEY, CDR2 SVGAGI. CDR3 loop: CASSPGQGNSPLHF. DNA for the CDR3: TGTGCCAGCAGCCCGGGACAGGGGAATTCACCCCTCCACTTT.

The V and J genes are TRBV19 and TRBJ1-1; 9 bases match TRBD1. This CDR3 is 15 amino acids long. The germline V gene encodes CDR1 LNHDA and CDR2 SQIVND (reference sequence). V gave up 1 base and J gave up 6 bases; unmatched junction bases: 6. The CDR3 loop is CASSIGDRVVAEAFF. In nucleotides, the CDR3 is TGTGCCAGTAGTATAGGGGACAGGGTCGTGGCTGAAGCTTTCTTT.

The chain joins TRBV2 to TRBJ2-2; 9 nucleotides match TRBD1. This CDR3 has 19 residues. CDR1 and CDR2 from the germline V gene are SNHLY and FYNNEI. Trimming cost V 5 bases and J 0 bases; bases outside gene matches: 13. For the CDR3, the DNA is TGTGCCAGCAGTAATGGACTGTGGGGACAGGGTTCGAACACCGGGGAGCTGTTTTTT. This gives the protein CASSNGLWGQGSNTGELFF.

This chain links TRBV9 with TRBJ2-2, with D unresolved. Germline CDR1 reads SGDLS; CDR2 reads YYNGEE. The V end was cut by 4 bases, the J end by 8 bases, with 12 bases between. The CDR3 extends over 13 amino acids. CDR3 coding DNA: TGTGCCAGCAGCACCGTCCTTGGAGGGGAGCTGTTTTTT. It codes for CASSTVLGGELFF. The entire variable domain, with the rest obtained from reference TRBV9 and TRBJ2-2, is as follows: DSGVTQTPKHLITATGQRVTLRCSPRSGDLSVYWYQQSLDQGLQFLIQYYNGEERAKGNILERFSAQQFPDLHSELNLSSLELGDSALYFCASSTVLGGELFFGEGSRLTVL.